Listed here are 8 T cell receptor beta chains from one sample, sequenced in a study of regulatory T cells in long-lasting Graves disease (dated by TCRdb to the early 2020s). Library preparation was by multiplex PCR. TCRdb records Illumina HiSeq 4000 as the sequencer. To build TCR beta libraries, CDR3 regions were amplified by Arm-PCR using iRepertoire HTBI primers. TCRdb itself trimmed the public reads at Q25 with fastp, ran MiXCR and retained productive beta chains. Each entry is one CDR3 protein sequence, shown with its most common DNA and genes. Across this sample there are some 460,000 distinct CDR3 sequences, with 16% seen only once. The ten largest clones add up to 10% to 15% of the sample. The sample's time point label is to be understood as: newly diagnosed GD, antithyroid drugs for less than 3 months. For both TCR sequencing and RNA sequencing, RNA was extracted from PBMCs using TRIzol. The same data also went into a second study, on T cells in Graves' hyperthyroidism and ophthalmopathy.

The source was peripheral blood mononuclear cells (PBMCs), collected at new diagnosis, from a patient treated with antithyroid drugs. These receptor sequences come from a middle-aged man with Graves disease. Donor details come from another sample of the same person, matched by shared clones.

J is TRBJ1-2 and V is TRBV19; 7 nucleotides align to TRBD1. The CDR3 extends over 13 amino acids. The ends lost 9 bases at V and 8 bases at J; junction bases unmatched: 12. Germline values: CDR1 LNHDA, CDR2 SQIVND (reference sequence). The CDR3 sequence is CASRGEISEGYTF. The CDR3 DNA sequence: TGTGCCAGCAGGGGGGAGATTTCGGAAGGCTACACCTTC.

This clonotype was seen many times. The chain carries TRBV3-1 and TRBJ1-4, with 8 bases aligning to TRBD1. CDR3 size: 15 residues. The germline V gene encodes CDR1 LGHDT and CDR2 YNNKEL (reference sequence). V lost 4 bases, J lost 8 bases, and 9 bases stayed unmatched. CDR3 residues: CASSRRTGRQEKLFF. DNA for the CDR3: TGTGCCAGCAGCCGCCGGACAGGGCGCCAGGAAAAACTGTTTTTT.

The chain links TRBV19 to TRBJ2-2, with 7 bases aligning to TRBD2. This CDR3 is 15 amino acids long. With V trimmed by 4 bases and J by 6 bases, 8 bases remained unmatched. CDR1 LNHDA and CDR2 SQIVND come from the germline V gene (reference sequence). The CDR3, as DNA: TGTGCCAGTAGTAGCTCGGCGGGAGTACCCGGGGAGCTGTTTTTT. Protein sequence: CASSSSAGVPGELFF. Combining the CDR3 with reference TRBV19 and TRBJ2-2 gives the whole variable domain DGGITQSPKYLFRKEGQNVTLSCEQNLNHDAMYWYRQDPGQGLRLIYYSQIVNDFQKGDIAEGYSVSREKKESFPLTVTSAQKNPTAFYLCASSSSAGVPGELFFGEGSRLTVL.

To note about this clonotype: A much larger clone lies a single base off, so this may be a read error. The chain has TRBV12-3 or TRBV12-4 and TRBJ2-5; D might be TRBD1 (5 bases). The CDR3 spans 16 residues. V was shortened by 3 bases and J by 2 bases, with 16 bases between the two germline ends. The CDR3 coding sequence is TGTGCCAGCAGTTTCCCCCCAGGGTGTCGTCAAGAGACCCAGTACTTC. Protein product: CASSFPPGCRQETQYF.

J is TRBJ1-5 and V is TRBV2, with D perhaps TRBD1 (6 bases). Trimming shortened V by 8 bases and J by 1 base, and 15 bases separated the two germline ends. The CDR3 spans 15 residues. Germline CDR1 SNHLY, CDR2 FYNNEI. CDR3 in amino acids: CASLGRGMSNQPQHF. The CDR3 coding sequence is TGTGCCAGCTTGGGCAGGGGAATGAGCAATCAGCCCCAGCATTTT.

The chain carries TRBV5-4 and TRBJ1-2, with TRBD1 matching over 12 bases. The CDR3 spans 14 residues. The trim removed 4 bases at V and 6 bases at J, leaving 4 bases unmatched. CDR1 SGHNT and CDR2 YYREEE come from the germline V gene (reference sequence). The CDR3 nucleotides are TGTGCCAGCAGCGCCGGGACAGGGGGCAATGGCTACACCTTC. Residues: CASSAGTGGNGYTF.

This clonotype was seen many times. This chain links TRBV3-1 with TRBJ2-5, with TRBD2 identical over 10 bases. Germline trimming cut 2 bases from V and 3 bases from J; bases unmatched to any gene: 0. Germline assignment: CDR1 LGHDT and CDR2 YNNKEL (reference sequence). The CDR3 runs to 14 residues. DNA for the CDR3: TGTGCCAGCAGCCAACTAGCGGGAGAAGAGACCCAGTACTTC. Its protein product is CASSQLAGEETQYF.

This clonotype occurred a few times. The chain joins TRBV5-5 to TRBJ2-1; TRBD2 agrees at 9 bases. CDR3 length: 15 residues. J gave up 7 bases and V 2 bases, and 7 bases lay outside the gene matches. CDR1 and CDR2 (germline): SGHKS, YYEKEE (reference sequence). Written as DNA, the CDR3 is TGTGCCAGCAGCTTTCGGGGCGGGAGGGTGAATGAGCAGTTCTTC. It translates to CASSFRGGRVNEQFF. The variable domain in full, with the rest retrieved from reference TRBV5-5 and TRBJ2-1, is DAGVTQSPTHLIKTRGQQVTLRCSPISGHKSVSWYQQVLGQGPQFIFQYYEKEERGRGNFPDRFSARQFPNYSSELNVNALLLGDSALYLCASSFRGGRVNEQFFGPGTRLTVL.